A selection of T cell receptor beta chains follows, all from one sample in a study of blood T cell repertoires in COVID-19. Here immunoSEQ multiplex PCR was the method, and the copy in TCRdb shows in-frame clones only, minus some. This table has 150,000 to 200,000 clones, about 88% appearing once. The material sequenced was peripheral blood. All receptors come from a man aged 70-80 years with active or convalescent COVID-19. CDR3s include the opening cysteine and the closing phenylalanine or tryptophan. Fields, in order: V gene, D gene, J gene, clone size, CDR3 protein, CDR3 DNA. The D gene is left open where the match is weak. Expanded clones get a size class; other rows say once, few or many, or leave the size out.

V: TRBV28; D: .; J: TRBJ1-1; size: .; CDR3: CASSSTGYTEAFF; DNA: TGTGCCAGCAGTTCCACAGGGTACACTGAAGCTTTCTTT
V: TRBV11-2; D: TRBD2; J: TRBJ2-1; size: .; CDR3: CASSLTASGGANEQFF; DNA: TGTGCCAGCAGCTTAACGGCTAGCGGGGGGGCCAATGAGCAGTTCTTC
V: TRBV18; D: .; J: TRBJ2-2; size: .; CDR3: CASSPSRDTNTGELFF; DNA: TGTGCCAGCTCACCATCAAGGGACACGAACACCGGGGAGCTGTTTTTT
V: TRBV9; D: TRBD2; J: TRBJ2-2; size: once; CDR3: CASTRPGGTGELFF; DNA: TGTGCCAGCACCCGACCGGGGGGAACGGGGGAGCTGTTTTTT
V: TRBV4-2; D: TRBD2; J: TRBJ2-7; size: .; CDR3: CASSRASGTHYEQYF; DNA: TGTGCCAGCAGCCGAGCTAGCGGGACTCACTACGAGCAGTACTTC
V: TRBV4-3; D: .; J: TRBJ2-7; size: .; CDR3: CASSQVWGQSSYEQYF; DNA: TGCGCCAGCAGCCAAGTATGGGGGCAAAGCTCCTACGAGCAGTACTTC
V: TRBV5-4; D: TRBD2; J: TRBJ2-3; size: .; CDR3: CASSPDGGRVDTQYF; DNA: TGTGCCAGCAGCCCGGACGGGGGGAGGGTAGATACGCAGTATTTT
V: TRBV28; D: .; J: TRBJ2-1; size: .; CDR3: CASSSPESSYNEQFF; DNA: TGTGCCAGCAGTTCTCCGGAGAGCTCCTACAATGAGCAGTTCTTC
V: TRBV15; D: TRBD2; J: TRBJ2-1; size: .; CDR3: CATSRSSGSGSVIFF; DNA: TGTGCCACCAGCAGATCCTCGGGTAGCGGGAGCGTTATTTTCTTC
V: TRBV2; D: TRBD2; J: TRBJ2-3; size: .; CDR3: CASSQGLSTDTQYF; DNA: TGTGCCAGCAGCCAGGGACTAAGCACAGATACGCAGTATTTT
V: TRBV30; D: TRBD1; J: TRBJ1-2; size: .; CDR3: CAWSRDRELYNYGYTF; DNA: TGTGCCTGGAGTAGGGACAGGGAATTGTATAACTATGGCTACACCTTC
V: TRBV6-2/TRBV6-3; D: TRBD1; J: TRBJ2-1; size: .; CDR3: CASSYRQGRYNEQFF; DNA: TGTGCCAGCAGTTACCGACAGGGGAGATACAATGAGCAGTTCTTC
V: TRBV30; D: .; J: TRBJ2-7; size: .; CDR3: CAWSLGQRSYEQYF; DNA: TGTGCCTGGAGTTTAGGACAGCGTTCCTACGAGCAGTACTTC
V: TRBV5-4; D: TRBD2; J: TRBJ2-7; size: .; CDR3: CASSPGLAGGRHEQYF; DNA: TGTGCCAGCAGCCCAGGACTAGCGGGAGGTAGGCACGAGCAGTACTTC
V: TRBV6-1; D: TRBD1; J: TRBJ1-4; size: .; CDR3: CASSEYDRDEKLFF; DNA: TGTGCCAGCAGTGAATATGACAGGGACGAAAAACTGTTTTTT
V: TRBV27; D: TRBD1; J: TRBJ2-1; size: .; CDR3: CASSWTGGANDEQFF; DNA: TGTGCCAGCAGTTGGACAGGGGGCGCGAACGATGAGCAGTTCTTC
V: TRBV7-9; D: .; J: TRBJ2-7; size: .; CDR3: CASSAGSYEQYF; DNA: TGTGCCAGCAGCGCAGGGTCCTACGAGCAGTACTTC
V: TRBV25-1; D: .; J: TRBJ1-2; size: few; CDR3: CASSTYRVEGYTF; DNA: TGTGCCAGCAGTACCTACAGGGTTGAGGGCTACACCTTC
V: TRBV11-3; D: TRBD2; J: TRBJ2-1; size: .; CDR3: CASSSGTSGSGDEQFF; DNA: TGTGCCAGCAGCTCCGGGACTAGCGGGAGTGGGGATGAGCAGTTCTTC
V: TRBV6-4; D: .; J: TRBJ2-1; size: once; CDR3: CASKGPTILYNEQFF; DNA: TGTGCCAGCAAAGGCCCGACTATCCTTTACAATGAGCAGTTCTTC
V: TRBV7-9; D: TRBD2; J: TRBJ2-7; size: .; CDR3: CASSPGGPLAGLEQYF; DNA: TGTGCCAGCAGCCCGGGGGGGCCGCTAGCGGGCCTCGAGCAGTACTTC
V: TRBV7-7; D: .; J: TRBJ2-2; size: .; CDR3: CASSTGAGELFF; DNA: TGTGCTAGCAGCACCGGGGCCGGGGAGCTGTTTTTT
V: TRBV5-5; D: TRBD1; J: TRBJ2-2; size: .; CDR3: CASSIGLTGASNTGELFF; DNA: TGTGCCAGCAGCATTGGTCTGACAGGGGCTTCGAACACCGGGGAGCTGTTTTTT
V: TRBV6-6; D: .; J: TRBJ2-7; size: .; CDR3: CASGPVLVSTYEQYF; DNA: TGTGCCAGCGGCCCAGTTCTGGTATCCACCTACGAGCAGTACTTC
V: TRBV7-2; D: .; J: TRBJ1-6; size: .; CDR3: CASSFNPSNSPLHF; DNA: TGTGCCAGCAGCTTCAACCCGAGCAACTCACCCCTCCACTTT
V: TRBV9; D: TRBD1; J: TRBJ1-6; size: .; CDR3: CASSDGTGENSPLHF; DNA: TGTGCCAGCAGCGACGGGACAGGGGAAAATTCACCCCTCCACTTT
V: TRBV24-1; D: TRBD2; J: TRBJ2-1; size: .; CDR3: CATSTAGGDNEQFF; DNA: TGTGCCACCAGTACAGCGGGAGGGGACAATGAGCAGTTCTTC
V: TRBV6-6; D: TRBD1; J: TRBJ2-2; size: .; CDR3: CASSRDRGFFGTGELFF; DNA: TGTGCCAGCAGTCGGGACAGGGGGTTTTTCGGCACCGGGGAGCTGTTTTTT
V: TRBV14; D: .; J: TRBJ2-1; size: .; CDR3: CASSQSNRANEQFF; DNA: TGTGCCAGCAGCCAATCGAACAGGGCAAATGAGCAGTTCTTC
V: TRBV28; D: TRBD1; J: TRBJ1-5; size: .; CDR3: CASTLTFPGRGQGFDQPQHF; DNA: TGTGCCAGCACTCTAACTTTTCCAGGGAGGGGACAGGGATTCGATCAGCCCCAGCATTTT
V: TRBV15; D: TRBD1; J: TRBJ1-1; size: .; CDR3: CATSREQGAAFF; DNA: TGTGCCACCAGCAGAGAACAGGGGGCAGCTTTCTTT
V: TRBV14; D: TRBD1; J: TRBJ1-4; size: .; CDR3: CASSPGTGVLKLFF; DNA: TGTGCCAGCAGCCCTGGGACAGGGGTTTTGAAACTGTTTTTT
V: TRBV5-5; D: TRBD1; J: TRBJ1-5; size: .; CDR3: CASSWGTGHNQPQHF; DNA: TGTGCCAGCAGCTGGGGGACAGGCCACAATCAGCCCCAGCATTTT
V: TRBV7-9; D: .; J: TRBJ1-1; size: .; CDR3: CASSPWTGRGTEAFF; DNA: TGTGCCAGCAGCCCGTGGACCGGGAGGGGGACTGAAGCTTTCTTT
V: TRBV10-3; D: TRBD1; J: TRBJ1-2; size: .; CDR3: CAISERQGVTNGGYTF; DNA: TGTGCCATCAGTGAACGACAGGGGGTCACGAATGGAGGCTACACCTTC
V: TRBV19; D: TRBD1; J: TRBJ2-7; size: .; CDR3: CASSQPGQVIYEQYF; DNA: TGTGCCAGTAGTCAACCGGGACAGGTCATCTACGAGCAGTACTTC
V: TRBV27; D: .; J: TRBJ1-1; size: .; CDR3: CASSKEQGRNTEAFF; DNA: TGTGCCAGCAGTAAGGAACAGGGACGAAACACTGAAGCTTTCTTT
V: TRBV19; D: .; J: TRBJ2-1; size: .; CDR3: CASSADRAGTYNEQFF; DNA: TGTGCCAGTAGTGCCGACCGGGCAGGGACCTACAATGAGCAGTTCTTC
V: TRBV11-2; D: .; J: TRBJ2-4; size: .; CDR3: CASSRVRGKNIQYF; DNA: TGTGCCAGCAGTAGGGTCAGGGGCAAAAACATTCAGTACTTC
V: TRBV28; D: TRBD1; J: TRBJ2-7; size: .; CDR3: CASSFLRDSLLYEQYF; DNA: TGTGCCAGCAGTTTCCTCCGGGACAGCCTCCTTTACGAGCAGTACTTC
V: TRBV19; D: .; J: TRBJ2-3; size: .; CDR3: CASSIVRGDTQYF; DNA: TGTGCCAGTAGTATTGTTCGGGGAGATACGCAGTATTTT
V: TRBV13; D: .; J: TRBJ2-3; size: .; CDR3: CASSLGASTDTQYF; DNA: TGTGCCAGCAGCTTAGGGGCCAGCACAGATACGCAGTATTTT
V: TRBV30; D: .; J: TRBJ1-5; size: .; CDR3: CAWSGPNQPQHF; DNA: TGTGCCTGGAGTGGGCCCAATCAGCCCCAGCATTTT
V: TRBV5-8; D: .; J: TRBJ1-1; size: .; CDR3: CASSWTSIRNTEAFF; DNA: TGTGCCAGCAGCTGGACTTCAATCAGAAACACTGAAGCTTTCTTT
V: TRBV10-3; D: TRBD2; J: TRBJ2-7; size: .; CDR3: CAITLGLAGYEQYF; DNA: TGTGCCATCACCCTGGGACTAGCGGGTTACGAGCAGTACTTC
V: TRBV28; D: .; J: TRBJ1-4; size: few; CDR3: CASRPLGAGTNEKLFF; DNA: TGTGCCAGCAGACCCCTAGGGGCAGGGACTAATGAAAAACTGTTTTTT
V: TRBV5-6; D: .; J: TRBJ2-7; size: .; CDR3: CASSFQGSYEQYF; DNA: TGTGCCAGCAGCTTTCAGGGTAGCTACGAGCAGTACTTC
V: TRBV10-3; D: TRBD2; J: TRBJ2-1; size: .; CDR3: CAISSAGDSRFF; DNA: TGTGCCATCAGCTCAGCGGGAGATTCTCGGTTCTTC
V: TRBV20-1; D: .; J: TRBJ1-6; size: .; CDR3: CSASQGISYNSPLHF; DNA: TGCAGTGCTAGTCAGGGGATCTCCTATAATTCACCCCTCCACTTT
V: TRBV6-2/TRBV6-3; D: TRBD1; J: TRBJ2-2; size: .; CDR3: CASSYETGGTGELFF; DNA: TGTGCCAGCAGTTACGAGACAGGGGGGACCGGGGAGCTGTTTTTT
V: TRBV12-3/TRBV12-4; D: .; J: TRBJ2-3; size: .; CDR3: CASSGRHTDTQYF; DNA: TGTGCCAGCAGTGGCAGACACACAGATACGCAGTATTTT
V: TRBV27; D: TRBD2; J: TRBJ2-1; size: .; CDR3: CASETSGGNEQFF; DNA: TGTGCCAGCGAAACTAGCGGGGGGAATGAGCAGTTCTTC
V: TRBV5-8; D: .; J: TRBJ2-7; size: few; CDR3: CASSAVRVTYEQYF; DNA: TGTGCCAGCAGCGCCGTCAGGGTTACCTACGAGCAGTACTTC
V: TRBV30; D: .; J: TRBJ2-3; size: .; CDR3: CAWSGAGLNADTQYF; DNA: TGTGCCTGGAGTGGGGCGGGGCTAAACGCAGATACGCAGTATTTT
V: TRBV6-2/TRBV6-3; D: TRBD1; J: TRBJ2-2; size: .; CDR3: CASSPMGQQPGELFF; DNA: TGTGCCAGCAGTCCCATGGGACAGCAGCCCGGGGAGCTGTTTTTT
V: TRBV7-9; D: .; J: TRBJ1-2; size: .; CDR3: CASSLDTGFYGYTF; DNA: TGTGCCAGCAGCTTAGATACAGGGTTCTATGGCTACACCTTC
V: TRBV3-1/TRBV3-2; D: .; J: TRBJ1-2; size: .; CDR3: CASWPPGTPFGNYGYTF; DNA: TGTGCCAGCTGGCCCCCCGGGACACCCTTTGGAAACTATGGCTACACCTTC
V: TRBV7-2; D: .; J: TRBJ1-5; size: .; CDR3: CASSLPRSSGQPQHF; DNA: TGTGCCAGCAGCTTGCCCCGGAGCTCGGGACAGCCCCAGCATTTT
V: TRBV25-1; D: TRBD1; J: TRBJ2-2; size: .; CDR3: CASRGTGAGKTGELFF; DNA: TGTGCCAGCCGTGGGACAGGGGCTGGTAAGACCGGGGAGCTGTTTTTT